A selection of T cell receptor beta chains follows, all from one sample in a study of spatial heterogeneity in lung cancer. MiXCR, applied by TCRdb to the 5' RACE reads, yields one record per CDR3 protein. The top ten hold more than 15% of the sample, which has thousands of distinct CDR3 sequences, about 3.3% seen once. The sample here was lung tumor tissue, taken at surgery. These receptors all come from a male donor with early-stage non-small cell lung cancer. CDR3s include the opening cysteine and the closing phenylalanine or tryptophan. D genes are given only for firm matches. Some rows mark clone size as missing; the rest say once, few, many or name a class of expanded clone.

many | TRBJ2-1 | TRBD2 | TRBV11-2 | TGTGCCAGCAGCTTAGAGGTGCGGGAGCCCAACAATGAGCAGTTCTTC | CASSLEVREPNNEQFF
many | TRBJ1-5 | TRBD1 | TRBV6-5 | TGTGCCAGCAGTCCGGACAGGCGACTCAATCAGCCCCAGCATTTT | CASSPDRRLNQPQHF
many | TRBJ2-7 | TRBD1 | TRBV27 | TGTGCCAGCAGTCGACAGGGGAGCTACGAGCAGTACTTC | CASSRQGSYEQYF
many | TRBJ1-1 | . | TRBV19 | TGTGCCAGTAGTATCTGGGGGGGCTCCGGTGAAGCTTTCTTT | CASSIWGGSGEAFF
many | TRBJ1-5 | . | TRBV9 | TGTGCCAGCAGCGTAGGGGACAGCAATCAGCCCCAGCATTTT | CASSVGDSNQPQHF
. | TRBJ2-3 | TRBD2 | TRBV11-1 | TGTGCCAGCAGCTTAGGAATGGCGGGGGGGCTTACAGATACGCAGTATTTT | CASSLGMAGGLTDTQYF
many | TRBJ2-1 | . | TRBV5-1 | TGCGCCAGCAGTTCGCAGGGTACTCGGGGCAATGAGCAGTTCTTC | CASSSQGTRGNEQFF
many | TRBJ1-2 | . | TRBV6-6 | TGTGCCAGCAGGACATACGGAGTCAACTATGGCTACACCTTC | CASRTYGVNYGYTF
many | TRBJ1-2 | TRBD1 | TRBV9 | TGTGCCAGCAGCCCGGACAGGGGTTTATATGGCTACACCTTC | CASSPDRGLYGYTF
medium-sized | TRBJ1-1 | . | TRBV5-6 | TGTGCCAGCAGCCCCTTTAAGGTCGTGGGGACTGAAGCTTTCTTT | CASSPFKVVGTEAFF
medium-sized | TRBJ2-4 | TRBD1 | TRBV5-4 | TGTGCCAGCAGTCTAGGAACAGGGGGCAAAAACATTCAGTACTTC | CASSLGTGGKNIQYF
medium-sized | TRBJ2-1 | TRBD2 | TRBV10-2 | TGCGCCAGCAGTGGCGGATCGCGGGGGGCCACATACAATGAGCAGTTCTTC | CASSGGSRGATYNEQFF
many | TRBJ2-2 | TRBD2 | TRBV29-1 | TGCAGCGCCTCGAAGGCGGGGGGCACCGGGGAGCTGTTTTTT | CSASKAGGTGELFF
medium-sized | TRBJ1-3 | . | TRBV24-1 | TGTGCCACCAGTGCCAATGTTCTAAACACCATATATTTT | CATSANVLNTIYF
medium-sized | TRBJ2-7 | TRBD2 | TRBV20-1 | TGCAGTGCTAGAGCCCCCCAGGGAGGGTCGTTCGAGCAGTACTTC | CSARAPQGGSFEQYF
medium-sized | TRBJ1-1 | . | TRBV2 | TGTGCCAGCAGGGAGAACACTGAAGCTTTCTTT | CASRENTEAFF
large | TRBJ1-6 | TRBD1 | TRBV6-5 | TGTGCCAGCAGTTACTCGAGCCCAGGGGGATCGGGTTCACCCCTCCACTTT | CASSYSSPGGSGSPLHF
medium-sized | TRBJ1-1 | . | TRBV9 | TGTGCCAGCAGCGAAGGACCCCATACGAACACTGAAGCTTTCTTT | CASSEGPHTNTEAFF
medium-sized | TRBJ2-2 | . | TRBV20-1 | TGCAGTGCTAGAGGACTAGTTAGGACCGGGGAGCTGTTTTTT | CSARGLVRTGELFF
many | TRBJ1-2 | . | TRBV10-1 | TGCGCCAGCCAAAAGTGGGTGGAGTATGGCTACACCTTC | CASQKWVEYGYTF
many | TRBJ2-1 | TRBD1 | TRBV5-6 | TGTGCCAGCAGCTTGAGGGCAGGGGGCAGGGTTGAGAATGAGCAGTTCTTC | CASSLRAGGRVENEQFF
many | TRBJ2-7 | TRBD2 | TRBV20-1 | TGCAGTGTTACTAGCGGGGGGGCTAGGAGCTCCTACGAGCAGTACTTC | CSVTSGGARSSYEQYF
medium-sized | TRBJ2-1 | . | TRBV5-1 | TGCGCCAGCAGCTTGCGGTACCGCTCCTACAATGAGCAGTTCTTC | CASSLRYRSYNEQFF
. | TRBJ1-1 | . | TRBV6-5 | TGTGCCAGCAGCCCGGAGCCACTGAACACTGAAGCTTTCTTT | CASSPEPLNTEAFF
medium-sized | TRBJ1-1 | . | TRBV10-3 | TGTGCCATCAGTGAGTCGCAAGGGGGAACTGAAGCTTTCTTT | CAISESQGGTEAFF
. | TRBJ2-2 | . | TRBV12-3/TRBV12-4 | TGTGTCAGCAGTTTAACCGGGGAGCTGTTTTTT | CVSSLTGELFF
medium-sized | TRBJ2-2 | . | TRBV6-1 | TGTGCCGTTGAGAGCGGAGGGTGGACCGGGGAGCTGTTTTTT | CAVESGGWTGELFF
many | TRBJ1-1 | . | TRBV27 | TGTGCCAGCAGTTACGACATGAACACTGAAGCTTTCTTT | CASSYDMNTEAFF
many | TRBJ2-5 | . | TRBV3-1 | TGTGCCAGCAGCCCCGGTGCGGGGCACCAAGAGACCCAGTACTTC | CASSPGAGHQETQYF
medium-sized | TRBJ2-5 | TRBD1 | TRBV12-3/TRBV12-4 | TGTGCCAGCAGGCTGACAGGGCGAGAGACCCAGTACTTC | CASRLTGRETQYF
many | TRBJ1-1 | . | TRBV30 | TGTGCCTGGATGAGCCCGGGAGCCCCAGGGTCTGAAGCTTTCTTT | CAWMSPGAPGSEAFF